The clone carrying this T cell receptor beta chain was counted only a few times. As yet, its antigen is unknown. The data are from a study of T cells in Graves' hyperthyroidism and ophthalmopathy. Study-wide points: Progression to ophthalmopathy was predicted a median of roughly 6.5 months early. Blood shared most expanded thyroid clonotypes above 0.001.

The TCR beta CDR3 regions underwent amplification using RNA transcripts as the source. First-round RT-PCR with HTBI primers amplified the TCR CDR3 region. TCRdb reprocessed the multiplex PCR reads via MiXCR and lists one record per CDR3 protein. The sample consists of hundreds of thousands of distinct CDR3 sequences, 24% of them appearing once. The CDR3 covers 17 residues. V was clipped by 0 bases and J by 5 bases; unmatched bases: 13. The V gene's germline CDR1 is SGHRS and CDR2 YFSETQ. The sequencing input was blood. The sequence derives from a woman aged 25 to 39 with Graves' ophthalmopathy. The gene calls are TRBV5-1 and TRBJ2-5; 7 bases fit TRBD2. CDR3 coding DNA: TGCGCCAGCAGCTTGGTGCCAGGGAGGGGCTATGGGGAGACCCAGTACTTC. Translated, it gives CASSLVPGRGYGETQYF. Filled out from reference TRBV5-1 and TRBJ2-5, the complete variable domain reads KAGVTQTPRYLIKTRGQQVTLSCSPISGHRSVSWYQQTPGQGLQFLFEYFSETQRNKGNFPGRFSGRQFSNSRSEMNVSTLELGDSALYLCASSLVPGRGYGETQYFGPGTRLLVL.